This T cell receptor (beta chain) was recovered during a study of shared clonotypes between healthy human individuals. Broader study findings: Since donors were few, the genetic and exposure-history diversity represented was limited.

The CDR3 contains 15 residues. Germline values: CDR1 MDHEN, CDR2 SYDVKM. Trimming removed 5 bases from V and 0 bases from J, with 10 bases in between. Execution of the assay was at deep level. Each replicate PCR on the sorted subsets used 200 ng DNA (around 30,000 T cell genomes). Libraries were prepared by immunoSEQ multiplex PCR; TCRdb keeps only in-frame clonotypes and omits some of them. The repertoire holds around 300,000 clones, over 75% seen once, with under 20% in the top ten. On this clone: The antigen remains undetermined.

The TCR sequence derives from a man aged 18 to 29 in good health. The sequencing sample was made of memory CD8+ T cells sorted from blood. Specified subset: CD45RO+ cells pooled with CCR7-negative TemRA cells. The chain recombines TRBV28 with TRBJ2-2; D may correspond to TRBD1 or TRBD2 (5 bases each). CDR3: CASSLGETNTGELFF. The CDR3 DNA reads as TGTGCCAGCAGTCTGGGGGAAACGAACACCGGGGAGCTGTTTTTT.